This is a list of T cell receptor beta chains from one sample in a study of PD-1 and CTLA-4 blockade in melanoma. Here immunoSEQ multiplex PCR was the method, and the copy in TCRdb shows in-frame clones only, minus some. The table includes approximately 11,000 clones, roughly four fifths detected once. This sample comprised CD8+ T cells from peripheral blood, obtained from a patient given anti-PD-1 treatment. The receptor set was obtained from a human donor with melanoma. Both conserved end residues are part of each CDR3. D genes are given only for firm matches. The size entry is marked missing in some rows and otherwise reads once, few, many or a size class.

clone size: .
V gene: TRBV18
D gene: .
J gene: TRBJ2-7
CDR3 DNA: TGTGCCAGCTCATGGGACAACCGGAGAGAGCAGTACTTC
CDR3 protein: CASSWDNRREQYF

clone size: .
V gene: TRBV11-3
D gene: TRBD2
J gene: TRBJ2-7
CDR3 DNA: TGTGCCAGCAGCCCACTGGCGGGGGATTCCTACGAGCAGTACTTC
CDR3 protein: CASSPLAGDSYEQYF

clone size: .
V gene: TRBV4-3
D gene: TRBD2
J gene: TRBJ2-1
CDR3 DNA: TGCGCCAGCAGCCAAGGAGCGGGATTCGGGGCGAGACTCCCGGGATACGAGCAGTTCTTC
CDR3 protein: CASSQGAGFGARLPGYEQFF

clone size: .
V gene: TRBV5-6
D gene: .
J gene: TRBJ1-5
CDR3 DNA: TGTGCCAGCAGTCGTGGAGTAAGTCAGCCCCAGCATTTT
CDR3 protein: CASSRGVSQPQHF

clone size: .
V gene: TRBV6-5
D gene: .
J gene: TRBJ2-1
CDR3 DNA: TGTGCCAGCAGTTACGGGATAACGACCGACAATGAGCAGTTCTTC
CDR3 protein: CASSYGITTDNEQFF

clone size: .
V gene: TRBV7-8
D gene: TRBD1
J gene: TRBJ1-2
CDR3 DNA: TGTGCCAGCAGTGAGGACAGGAACTATGGCTACACCTTC
CDR3 protein: CASSEDRNYGYTF

clone size: .
V gene: TRBV4-1
D gene: TRBD2
J gene: TRBJ2-3
CDR3 DNA: TGCGCCAGCAGCCAAATGGGCTTAGCGGGAGGCGCAGATACGCAGTATTTT
CDR3 protein: CASSQMGLAGGADTQYF

clone size: few
V gene: TRBV5-4
D gene: .
J gene: TRBJ1-1
CDR3 DNA: TGTGCCAGCAGAGAGGGGGGGATGAACACTGAAGCTTTCTTT
CDR3 protein: CASREGGMNTEAFF

clone size: .
V gene: TRBV7-6
D gene: TRBD1
J gene: TRBJ1-6
CDR3 DNA: TGTGCCAGCAGCTCCCGGGACAGGGGGATTTCACCCCTCCACTTT
CDR3 protein: CASSSRDRGISPLHF

clone size: .
V gene: TRBV7-9
D gene: TRBD2
J gene: TRBJ2-1
CDR3 DNA: TGTGCCAGCAGCTTAGTCGCGGGGGTCTACAATGAGCAGTTCTTC
CDR3 protein: CASSLVAGVYNEQFF

clone size: once
V gene: TRBV29-1
D gene: .
J gene: TRBJ2-7
CDR3 DNA: TGCAGCGTTGCGGGGGCGGGATCCAGTGAGCAGTACTTC
CDR3 protein: CSVAGAGSSEQYF

clone size: few
V gene: TRBV7-9
D gene: .
J gene: TRBJ2-1
CDR3 DNA: TGTGCCAGCAGCTTTACGGAGTCCTACAATGAGCAGTTCTTC
CDR3 protein: CASSFTESYNEQFF

clone size: once
V gene: TRBV29-1
D gene: .
J gene: TRBJ2-5
CDR3 DNA: TGCAGCGCCGCCGGGACCACAGAGACCCAGTACTTC
CDR3 protein: CSAAGTTETQYF

clone size: .
V gene: TRBV9
D gene: .
J gene: TRBJ2-1
CDR3 DNA: TGTGCCAGCAGCGTACGAGGGAAGGGCGACAATGAGCAGTTCTTC
CDR3 protein: CASSVRGKGDNEQFF

clone size: .
V gene: TRBV27
D gene: .
J gene: TRBJ1-2
CDR3 DNA: TGTGCCAGCAGAAGGGGAGACAAGGACTATGGCTACACCTTC
CDR3 protein: CASRRGDKDYGYTF

clone size: .
V gene: TRBV7-9
D gene: .
J gene: TRBJ2-1
CDR3 DNA: TGTGCCAGCAGCTTAGAGGGGCAGTTCAATGAGCAGTTCTTC
CDR3 protein: CASSLEGQFNEQFF

clone size: .
V gene: TRBV28
D gene: TRBD2
J gene: TRBJ2-1
CDR3 DNA: TGTGCCAGCAGTTTAGGGACTAGTTCGCGGAATGAGCAGTTCTTC
CDR3 protein: CASSLGTSSRNEQFF

clone size: .
V gene: TRBV2
D gene: .
J gene: TRBJ1-1
CDR3 DNA: TGTGCCAGCATCGGGATGGACACTGAAGCTTTCTTT
CDR3 protein: CASIGMDTEAFF

clone size: few
V gene: TRBV11-2
D gene: TRBD2
J gene: TRBJ2-7
CDR3 DNA: TGTGCCAGCAGCGGACTAGCTCTCTACGAGCAGTACTTC
CDR3 protein: CASSGLALYEQYF

clone size: .
V gene: TRBV30
D gene: .
J gene: TRBJ2-7
CDR3 DNA: TGTGCCTGGAGTCTCACCCTACAGTCAGCCGAGCAGTACTTC
CDR3 protein: CAWSLTLQSAEQYF

clone size: .
V gene: TRBV11-3
D gene: .
J gene: TRBJ2-2
CDR3 DNA: TGTGCCAGCAGCCCCGGATTGGCCGGGGAGCTGTTTTTT
CDR3 protein: CASSPGLAGELFF

clone size: .
V gene: TRBV11-2
D gene: .
J gene: TRBJ1-6
CDR3 DNA: TGTGCCAGCAGCCACGGTAATTCACCCCTCCACTTT
CDR3 protein: CASSHGNSPLHF

clone size: .
V gene: TRBV19
D gene: TRBD1
J gene: TRBJ1-2
CDR3 DNA: TGTGCCAGTAGTGTTGACAGGGGCTCCTATGGCTACACCTTC
CDR3 protein: CASSVDRGSYGYTF

clone size: once
V gene: TRBV27
D gene: .
J gene: TRBJ2-7
CDR3 DNA: TGTGCCAGCAGTTTTACCGGCTCCTACGAGCAGTACTTC
CDR3 protein: CASSFTGSYEQYF

clone size: .
V gene: TRBV9
D gene: .
J gene: TRBJ2-5
CDR3 DNA: TGTGCCAGCAGCGTAGACGGGGAAGAGCAAGAGACCCAGTACTTC
CDR3 protein: CASSVDGEEQETQYF

clone size: .
V gene: TRBV11-3
D gene: TRBD1
J gene: TRBJ1-1
CDR3 DNA: TGTGCCAGCAGCCCAGGGGGGTCCGTGGAAGCTTTCTTT
CDR3 protein: CASSPGGSVEAFF

clone size: few
V gene: TRBV6-5
D gene: TRBD2
J gene: TRBJ2-3
CDR3 DNA: TGTGCCAGCAGTCCCCCGGGGGGGCCAGCGAATACGCAGTATTTT
CDR3 protein: CASSPPGGPANTQYF

clone size: .
V gene: TRBV3-1/TRBV3-2
D gene: TRBD1
J gene: TRBJ1-5
CDR3 DNA: TGTGCCAGCAGCCATCGACAGGGGGGGAATCAGCCCCAGCATTTT
CDR3 protein: CASSHRQGGNQPQHF

clone size: once
V gene: TRBV11-3
D gene: .
J gene: TRBJ2-4
CDR3 DNA: TGTGCCAGCAGCTTAGATAGTAGGGTGGGCCTGGTGGCCAAAAACATTCAGTACTTC
CDR3 protein: CASSLDSRVGLVAKNIQYF

clone size: medium-sized
V gene: TRBV6-2/TRBV6-3
D gene: .
J gene: TRBJ2-7
CDR3 DNA: TGTGCCAGCAGCCCGGCGGCAGGGGGGGGATACGAGCAGTACTTC
CDR3 protein: CASSPAAGGGYEQYF

clone size: .
V gene: TRBV7-6
D gene: .
J gene: TRBJ2-2
CDR3 DNA: TGTGCCAGCAGCTCGGGACTCAACACCGGGGAGCTGTTTTTT
CDR3 protein: CASSSGLNTGELFF

clone size: .
V gene: TRBV4-3
D gene: .
J gene: TRBJ2-5
CDR3 DNA: TGCGCCAGCAGCCAAGATGAGGGAGATGAGACCCAGTACTTC
CDR3 protein: CASSQDEGDETQYF

clone size: .
V gene: TRBV29-1
D gene: .
J gene: TRBJ1-1
CDR3 DNA: TGCAGCGTTGAAGGGGGGGACTTGAACACTGAAGCTTTCTTT
CDR3 protein: CSVEGGDLNTEAFF

clone size: .
V gene: TRBV30
D gene: .
J gene: TRBJ2-7
CDR3 DNA: TGTGCCTCCTCGGGGGAGAGCGAGCAGTACTTC
CDR3 protein: CASSGESEQYF

clone size: .
V gene: TRBV12-3/TRBV12-4
D gene: .
J gene: TRBJ2-3
CDR3 DNA: TGTGCCAGCGTGGTGGCAGATACGCAGTATTTT
CDR3 protein: CASVVADTQYF

clone size: few
V gene: TRBV30
D gene: .
J gene: TRBJ1-5
CDR3 DNA: TGTGCCTGGAGTCTTGGGGACGGTAATCAGCCCCAGCATTTT
CDR3 protein: CAWSLGDGNQPQHF